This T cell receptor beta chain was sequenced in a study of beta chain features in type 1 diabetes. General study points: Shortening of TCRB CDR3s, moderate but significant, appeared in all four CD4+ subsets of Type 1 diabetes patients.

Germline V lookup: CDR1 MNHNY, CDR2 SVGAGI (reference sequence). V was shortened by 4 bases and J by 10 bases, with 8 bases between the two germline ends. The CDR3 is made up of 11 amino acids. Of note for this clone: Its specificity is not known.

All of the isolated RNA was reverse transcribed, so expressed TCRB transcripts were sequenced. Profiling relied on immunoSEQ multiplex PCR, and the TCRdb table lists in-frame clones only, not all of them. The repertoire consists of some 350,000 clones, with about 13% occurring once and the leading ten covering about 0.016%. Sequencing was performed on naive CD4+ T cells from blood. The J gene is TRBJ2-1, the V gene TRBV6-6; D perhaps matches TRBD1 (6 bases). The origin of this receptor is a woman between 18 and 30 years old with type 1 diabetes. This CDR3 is CASSSGQEQFF. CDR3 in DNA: TGTGCCAGCAGTTCCGGACAGGAGCAGTTCTTC.